Included here is one T cell receptor beta chain sequence, with context. This specimen belongs to a study of human T cells and chemical hapten exposure. MiXCR was run by TCRdb on the RACE reads, yielding one entry per CDR3 protein. The data contain 70,000 or so distinct CDR3 sequences, roughly 10% of them singletons. Germline V CDR1 and CDR2: MDHEN, SYDVKM. This CDR3 comprises 14 residues. Trimming removed 8 bases at V and 8 bases at J, with 18 bases between. Time point described: patch test 3, about 24 weeks after DPC sensitization. Treatment reported: therapeutic diphenylcyclopropenone sensitization with weekly scalp DPC.

The chain has TRBV28 and TRBJ1-4; D call uncertain. The receptor was derived from a woman between 50 and 59 years old with alopecia areata. Some clones in this sample may be carry-over from other donors' samples. The starting material was whole blood, obtained in connection with sensitization to the hapten diphenylcyclopropenone (DPC). The CDR3 spells CASCNYPTREKLFF. CDR3 DNA sequence: TGTGCCAGCTGCAACTACCCGACGCGAGAAAAACTGTTTTTT. The whole variable domain, remainder taken from reference TRBV28 and TRBJ1-4, is DVKVTQSSRYLVKRTGEKVFLECVQDMDHENMFWYRQDPGLGLRLIYFSYDVKMKEKGDIPEGYSVSREKKERFSLILESASTNQTSMYLCASCNYPTREKLFFGSGTQLSVL.